A single sample is the source of the 13 T cell receptor beta chains below, sequenced in a study of blood T cell repertoires in COVID-19. TCRdb's table, derived via immunoSEQ multiplex PCR, lists solely in-frame clones and lacks some. The data contain roughly 80,000 clones, roughly 89% of them singletons. Input material: peripheral blood. Source of these receptors: a man aged 45-60 years with acute or convalescent COVID-19.

V gene TRBV3-1 (or the pseudogene TRBV3-2) combines with J gene TRBJ2-5; no reliable D call. CDR1 is LGHDT, CDR2 YNNKEL, per germline (reference sequence). This CDR3 comprises 14 residues. V was pared by 3 bases and J by 1 base, with 9 bases between. The CDR3 DNA reads TGTGCCAGCAGCCATTCGAGTACCCAAGAGACCCAGTACTTC. Its translation: CASSHSSTQETQYF.

The gene calls are TRBV19 and TRBJ1-1, with 8 bases identical to TRBD1. Germline assignment: CDR1 LNHDA and CDR2 SQIVND (reference sequence). With V trimmed by 5 bases and J by 4 bases, 12 bases remained unmatched. The CDR3 loop spans 16 amino acids. The CDR3: CASSAGQGGLGTEAFF. In DNA form, the CDR3 reads TGTGCCAGTAGTGCTGGACAGGGAGGCCTGGGCACTGAAGCTTTCTTT.

CDR3 coding DNA: TGTGCCAGCAGCCCCCAAGGGGGCCCAGCTACCTACGAGCAGTACTTC. This codes for CASSPQGGPATYEQYF. This chain links TRBV9 with TRBJ2-7; 7 bases map to TRBD1. Germline V gene sequence: CDR1 SGDLS, CDR2 YYNGEE. There are 16 residues in the CDR3. V shed 4 bases and J 2 bases; nucleotides not matched to a gene: 12.

As DNA, the CDR3 is TGTGCCAGCAGCCCCCTAGCGGGAGGGTCCACCGGGGAGCTGTTTTTT. It is translated as CASSPLAGGSTGELFF. The chain joins TRBV3-1 (or the pseudogene TRBV3-2) to TRBJ2-2; 12 bases are a match to TRBD2. Germline values: CDR1 LGHDT, CDR2 YNNKEL (reference sequence). The CDR3 covers 16 residues. The J segment lost 4 bases and the V segment lost 4 bases, leaving 4 bases of the junction unmatched.

This chain joins TRBV6-5 and TRBJ2-3, with TRBD2 matching 9 bases. The CDR3 runs to 16 residues. J was trimmed by 4 bases and V by 2 bases; bases with no gene match: 7. The germline V gene has CDR1 MNHEY and CDR2 SVGAGI. CDR3 sequence (DNA): TGTGCCAGCAGTTACCCAAGGGGCGGGGGGGCAGATACGCAGTATTTT. It is translated as CASSYPRGGGADTQYF.

The rearrangement joins TRBV25-1 to TRBJ1-2; no firm D call. This CDR3 comprises 15 residues. Germline CDR1 and CDR2: MGHDK and SYGVNS. V was shortened by 7 bases and J by 4 bases, with 19 bases between the two germline ends. In DNA, the CDR3 is TGTGCCAGCACCAAGATAGAGGGCATCGTCTATGGCTACACCTTC. This codes for CASTKIEGIVYGYTF.

The chain links TRBV15 to TRBJ2-2, with 9 nucleotides matching TRBD2. This CDR3 has 16 residues. J was trimmed by 8 bases and V by 3 bases; bases with no gene match: 10. Germline V gene lookup returns CDR1 LNHNV and CDR2 YYDKDF (reference sequence). The CDR3, as DNA: TGTGCCACCAGCAGGGAGGATGGACTAGCGAAGGGGGAGCTGTTTTTT. This codes for CATSREDGLAKGELFF.

This clone has just a few counts. This rearrangement joins TRBV3-1 (or the pseudogene TRBV3-2) to TRBJ1-2; TRBD1 agrees at 7 bases. V trimming: 3 bases; J trimming: 3 bases; junction bases outside the gene matches: 4. CDR1 and CDR2 from the germline V gene are LGHDT and YNNKEL (reference sequence). There are 14 residues in the CDR3. The CDR3 sequence: CASSQEGQHYGYTF. The CDR3 region has the DNA TGTGCCAGCAGCCAGGAGGGACAGCACTATGGCTACACCTTC.

The chain is built from TRBV19 and TRBJ2-1; D gene uncertain. CDR3 size: 14 residues. Deletions cut 0 bases from V and 5 bases from J, with 8 bases between. The V gene's germline CDR1 is LNHDA and CDR2 SQIVND (reference sequence). The CDR3 loop is CASSIDQYDNEQFF. CDR3 sequence (DNA): TGTGCCAGTAGTATAGATCAGTATGACAATGAGCAGTTCTTC.

This clone turned up a few times. The chain has TRBV6-5 and TRBJ2-7; D uncertain. Germline V CDR1 and CDR2: MNHEY, SVGAGI. Trimming shortened V by 0 bases and J by 4 bases, and 13 bases separated the two germline ends. The CDR3 length is 15 residues. The CDR3 DNA is TGTGCCAGCAGTTACTCGTCCTTAGGCGGTTACGAGCAGTACTTC. Translated: CASSYSSLGGYEQYF.

The CDR3 DNA reads as TGTGCCAGCAGGCCGGGACAGGGGGCGGGCGGCTACACCTTC. Protein: CASRPGQGAGGYTF. The chain combines TRBV11-3 with TRBJ1-2; the match to TRBD1 covers 12 bases. CDR3 length: 14 residues. Germline V lookup: CDR1 SGHNT, CDR2 YENEEA. Unmatched junction bases numbered 7, after V lost 6 bases and J lost 8 bases.

V usage is TRBV5-4 and J usage is TRBJ1-1; D is undetermined. The V and J ends lost 0 bases and 2 bases respectively, with 11 bases between them. From germline, CDR1 is SGHNT and CDR2 YYREEE (reference sequence). The CDR3 runs 15 residues. The CDR3 loop is CASSLEGRQNTEAFF. The CDR3 DNA reads TGTGCCAGCAGCTTGGAAGGCAGACAAAACACTGAAGCTTTCTTT.

The chain carries TRBV12-3 or TRBV12-4 and TRBJ2-1, with D unclear. Trimming cost V 3 bases and J 5 bases, with 8 bases left between them. The CDR3 length is 13 residues. The CDR3 region is CASSFGEHNEQFF. CDR3 in DNA: TGTGCCAGCAGTTTCGGTGAACACAATGAGCAGTTCTTC.